This T cell receptor (beta chain) was sequenced in a study of blood T cell repertoires in COVID-19. The repertoire was sequenced with immunoSEQ multiplex PCR; TCRdb's copy has only in-frame clones and lacks some. The sample records about 180,000 clones, 70% to 85% being singletons. Participant-reported clinical history was the basis for cohort assignment. The sample comprised PBMCs or T cells enriched from blood (not recorded which). This TCR derives from a man between 45 and 60 years old who had recovered from COVID-19.

The CDR3 region has the DNA TGTGCCAGCAGCGCGACTAGCGGGGGTAACAATGAGCAGTTCTTC. Translated: CASSATSGGNNEQFF. This chain uses TRBV9 with TRBJ2-1; 12 bases match TRBD2. V was pared by 3 bases and J by 5 bases, with 3 bases of the junction left unmatched. Germline assignment: CDR1 SGDLS and CDR2 YYNGEE. This CDR3 spans 15 amino acids.